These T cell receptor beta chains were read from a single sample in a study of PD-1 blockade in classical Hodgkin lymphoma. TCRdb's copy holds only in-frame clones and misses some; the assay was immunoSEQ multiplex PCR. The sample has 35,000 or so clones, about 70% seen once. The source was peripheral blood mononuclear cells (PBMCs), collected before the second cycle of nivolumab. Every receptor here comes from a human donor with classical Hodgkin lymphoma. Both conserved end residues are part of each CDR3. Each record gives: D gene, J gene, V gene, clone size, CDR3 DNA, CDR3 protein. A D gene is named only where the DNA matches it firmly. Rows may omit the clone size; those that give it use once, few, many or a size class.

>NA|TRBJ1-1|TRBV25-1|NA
TGTGCCAGCAGTGATGAGGAACCAAGGGGAGGCACTGAAGCTTTCTTT
CASSDEEPRGGTEAFF
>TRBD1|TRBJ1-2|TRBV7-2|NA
TGTGCCAGCAGCTCGGGCAGGGGGGACTATGGCTACACCTTC
CASSSGRGDYGYTF
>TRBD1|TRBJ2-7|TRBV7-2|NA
TGTGCCAGCAGCCGGGGACAGGGGGTCTACGAGCAGTACTTC
CASSRGQGVYEQYF
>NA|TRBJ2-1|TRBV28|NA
TGTGCCAGCAGTTTCGGGACCCCTTACAATGAGCAGTTCTTC
CASSFGTPYNEQFF
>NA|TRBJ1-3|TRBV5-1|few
TGCGCCAGCAGCTTGACCTTCTCTGGAAACACCATATATTTT
CASSLTFSGNTIYF
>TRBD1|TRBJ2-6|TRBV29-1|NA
TGCAGCGTGAGACAGGGGTCCACTGGGGCCAACGTCCTGACTTTC
CSVRQGSTGANVLTF
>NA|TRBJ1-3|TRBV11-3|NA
TGTGCCAGCAGCTTACACGGTTTCTCTGGAAACACCATATATTTT
CASSLHGFSGNTIYF
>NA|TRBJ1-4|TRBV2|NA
TGTGCCAGCAGTAATAGCGCCGCCTGGTTGGGTGAAAAACTGTTTTTT
CASSNSAAWLGEKLFF
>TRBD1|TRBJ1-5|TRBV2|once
TGTGCCAGCAGTGGGGGGCCGGGACAGGGTTCGAATCAGCCCCAGCATTTT
CASSGGPGQGSNQPQHF
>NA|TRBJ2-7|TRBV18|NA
TGTGCCAGCTCACCTCCCGCGTCCTACGAGCAGTACTTC
CASSPPASYEQYF
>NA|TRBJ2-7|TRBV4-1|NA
TGCGCCAGCAGCCAGACGGGGGCCGAGCAGTACTTC
CASSQTGAEQYF
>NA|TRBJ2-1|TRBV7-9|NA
TGTGCCAGCAGAGACAGCGGAGAGACCGTCGGAGAGCAGTTCTTC
CASRDSGETVGEQFF